Included here is one TCR beta chain sequence, with context. The sample comes from a study of blood T cell repertoires in COVID-19. This CDR3 has 13 residues. V lost 2 bases to trimming and J lost 6 bases, with 11 bases between them. Germline CDR1 is SGHDT and CDR2 is YYEEEE. Clones were sequenced by immunoSEQ multiplex PCR, and TCRdb holds only the in-frame ones, with some missing. The sample lists a few hundred thousand clones, roughly 88% occurring once. The sequenced sample was peripheral blood. The clonotype comes from a man between 18 and 35 years old with active or convalescent COVID-19. The chain carries TRBV5-6 and TRBJ1-1; D is ambiguous. CDR3 sequence reads: CASSFSRGSEAFF. The CDR3 bases are TGTGCCAGCAGCTTCAGTCGGGGTTCTGAAGCTTTCTTT.